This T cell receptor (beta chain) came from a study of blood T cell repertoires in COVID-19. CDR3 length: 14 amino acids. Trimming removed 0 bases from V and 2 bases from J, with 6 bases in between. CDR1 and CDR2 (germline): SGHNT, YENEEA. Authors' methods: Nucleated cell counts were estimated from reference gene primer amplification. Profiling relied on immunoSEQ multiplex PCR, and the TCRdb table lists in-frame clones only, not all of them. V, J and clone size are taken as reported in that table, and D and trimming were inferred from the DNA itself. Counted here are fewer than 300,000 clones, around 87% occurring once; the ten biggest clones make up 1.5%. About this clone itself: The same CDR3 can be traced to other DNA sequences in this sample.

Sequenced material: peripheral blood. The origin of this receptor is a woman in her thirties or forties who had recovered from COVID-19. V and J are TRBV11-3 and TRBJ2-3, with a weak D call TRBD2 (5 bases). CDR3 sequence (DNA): TGTGCCAGCAGCTTAGACGGGAACACAGATACGCAGTATTTT. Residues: CASSLDGNTDTQYF.